This TCR beta chain appears in the sequencing data of a study of CD8+ T cells in alopecia areata. Treatment indicated: oral pan-JAK inhibitor, 5-10 mg twice daily. With regard to this clone: Its antigen is undetermined.

Overall study findings and caveats: On tofacitinib, scalp and blood still held many of the expanded lesional clones.

RNA extraction and reverse transcription yielded cDNA as sequencing template. Measured with immunoSEQ multiplex PCR; TCRdb has only the in-frame clones, and not every one. The repertoire has 150,000 to 200,000 clones, just over 65% of them found once; the top ten carry more than 0.7%. The sequenced sample was CD4+ T cells sorted from blood, obtained at week 4, from a patient treated with tofacitinib. The sequence came from a human donor with alopecia areata.

DNA of the CDR3: TGTGCCAGCAGTCACAGGGCTGGGGCCAACGTCCTGACTTTC. Protein: CASSHRAGANVLTF. V and J are TRBV27 and TRBJ2-6; weak D call: TRBD1 (6 bases). V was pared by 5 bases and J by 2 bases, with 7 bases between. CDR3 size: 14 residues. CDR1 MNHEY and CDR2 SMNVEV come from the germline V gene (reference sequence). The complete variable domain, with remaining parts taken from reference TRBV27 and TRBJ2-6, reads EAQVTQNPRYLITVTGKKLTVTCSQNMNHEYMSWYRQDPGLGLRQIYYSMNVEVTDKGDVPEGYKVSRKEKRNFPLILESPSPNQTSLYFCASSHRAGANVLTFGAGSRLTVL.